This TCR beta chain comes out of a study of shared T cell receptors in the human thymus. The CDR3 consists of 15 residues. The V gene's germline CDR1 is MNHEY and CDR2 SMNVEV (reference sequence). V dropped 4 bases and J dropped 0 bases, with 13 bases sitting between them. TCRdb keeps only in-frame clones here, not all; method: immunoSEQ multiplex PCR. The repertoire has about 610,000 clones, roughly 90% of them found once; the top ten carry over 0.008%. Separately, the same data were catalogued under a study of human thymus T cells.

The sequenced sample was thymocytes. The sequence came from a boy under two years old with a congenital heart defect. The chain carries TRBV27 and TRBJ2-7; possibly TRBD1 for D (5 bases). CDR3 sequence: CASSSMQGPSYEQYF. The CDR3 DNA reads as TGTGCCAGCAGTTCGATGCAGGGTCCCTCCTACGAGCAGTACTTC.